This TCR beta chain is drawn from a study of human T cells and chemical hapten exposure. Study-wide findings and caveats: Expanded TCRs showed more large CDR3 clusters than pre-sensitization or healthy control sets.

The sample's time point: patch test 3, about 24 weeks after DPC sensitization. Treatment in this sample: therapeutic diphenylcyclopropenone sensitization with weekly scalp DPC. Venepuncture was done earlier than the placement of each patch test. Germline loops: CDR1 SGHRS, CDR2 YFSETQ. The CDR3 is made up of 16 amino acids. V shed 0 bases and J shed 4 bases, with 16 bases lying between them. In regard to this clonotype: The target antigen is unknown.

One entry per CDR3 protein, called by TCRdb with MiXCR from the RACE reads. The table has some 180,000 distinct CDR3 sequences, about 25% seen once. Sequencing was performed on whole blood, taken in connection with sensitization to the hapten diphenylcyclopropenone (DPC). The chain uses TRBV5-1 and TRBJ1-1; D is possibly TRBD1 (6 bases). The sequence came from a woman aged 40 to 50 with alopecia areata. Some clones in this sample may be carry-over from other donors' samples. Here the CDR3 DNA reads TGCGCCAGCAGCTTGGGCAGGGGCTTAGGATCCACTGAAGCTTTCTTT. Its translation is CASSLGRGLGSTEAFF.